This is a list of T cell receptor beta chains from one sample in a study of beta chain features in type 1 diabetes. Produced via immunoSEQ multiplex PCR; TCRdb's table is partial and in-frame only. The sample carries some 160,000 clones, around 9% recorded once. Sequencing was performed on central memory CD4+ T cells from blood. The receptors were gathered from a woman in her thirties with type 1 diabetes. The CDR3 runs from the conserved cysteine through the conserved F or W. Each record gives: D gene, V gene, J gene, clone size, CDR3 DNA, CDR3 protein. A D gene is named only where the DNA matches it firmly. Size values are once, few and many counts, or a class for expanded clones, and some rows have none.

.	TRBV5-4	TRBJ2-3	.	TGTGCCAGCAGCTTGGGAGTAGATACGCAGTATTTT	CASSLGVDTQYF
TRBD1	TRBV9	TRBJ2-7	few	TGTGCCAGCAGCTTACGACAGGGATACGAGCAGTACTTC	CASSLRQGYEQYF
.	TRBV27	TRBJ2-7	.	TGTGCCAGCAGTTCGGACACAGCCGAGCAGTACTTC	CASSSDTAEQYF
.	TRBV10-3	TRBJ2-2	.	TGTGCCATCAGTGAGTCAGAGGAGTTCACCGGGGAGCTGTTTTTT	CAISESEEFTGELFF
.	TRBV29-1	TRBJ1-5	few	TGCAGCGTTGGCTGGACACCGAATCAGCCCCAGCATTTT	CSVGWTPNQPQHF
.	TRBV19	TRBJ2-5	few	TGTGCCAGTAGTGCAGGGCAAGAGACCCAGTACTTC	CASSAGQETQYF
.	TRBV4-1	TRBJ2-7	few	TGTGCCAGCAGCCAAGGTAACACCATCTACGAGCAGTACTTC	CASSQGNTIYEQYF
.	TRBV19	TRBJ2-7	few	TGTGCCAGTAGTTCCCCAGACAGTACTACATACTACGAGCAGTACTTC	CASSSPDSTTYYEQYF
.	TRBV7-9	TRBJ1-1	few	TGTGCCAGCAGCCCTCGAGACAGGTACACTGAAGCTTTCTTT	CASSPRDRYTEAFF
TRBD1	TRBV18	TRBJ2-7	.	TGTGCCAGCTCACGCCAAACCGGACAGGGCGGCGAGCAGTACTTC	CASSRQTGQGGEQYF
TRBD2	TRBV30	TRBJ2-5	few	TGTGCCTGGAGTCTCAATAGACTAGCGGGTCCTCAGGGGATTCGAGAGACCCAGTACTTC	CAWSLNRLAGPQGIRETQYF
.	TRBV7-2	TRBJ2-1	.	TGTGCCAGCAGCTCCCGACTAGTTTACAATGAGCAGTTCTTC	CASSSRLVYNEQFF
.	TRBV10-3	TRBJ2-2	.	TGTGCCATCAGCTTTCAGGGGACCGGGGAGCTGTTTTTT	CAISFQGTGELFF
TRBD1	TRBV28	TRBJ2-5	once	TGTGCCAGTGGGACAGCCGGAGAGACCCAGTACTTC	CASGTAGETQYF
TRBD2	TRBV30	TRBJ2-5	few	TGTGCCTGGAGGGAGGAGCGGGAGCGAGAGACCCAGTACTTC	CAWREERERETQYF